This T cell receptor (beta chain) emerged from a study of early T cells in non-severe SARS-CoV-2 infection. Study context: The authors sequenced bulk RNA from unsorted whole blood, leaving chains unpaired.

Researchers attached unique molecular identifiers to individual cDNA molecules. TCRdb re-called the 5' RACE reads through MiXCR, storing one row per CDR3 protein. The data hold 83,000 or so distinct CDR3 sequences, with more than 9% observed a single time. The receptor's source is an adult who was a healthcare worker with PCR-confirmed SARS-CoV-2 infection or an uninfected control (not recorded which). The material sequenced was whole blood, taken at baseline.

The CDR3 protein is CASRLREGNNEQFF. CDR3 sequence (DNA): TGTGCCAGCAGGCTGCGGGAGGGAAACAATGAGCAGTTCTTC. The chain has TRBV2 and TRBJ2-1; 9 bases fit TRBD2. This CDR3 has 14 residues. Per germline, CDR1 SNHLY and CDR2 FYNNEI. Trimming took 6 bases from V and 5 from J; bases not matched to a gene: 5.